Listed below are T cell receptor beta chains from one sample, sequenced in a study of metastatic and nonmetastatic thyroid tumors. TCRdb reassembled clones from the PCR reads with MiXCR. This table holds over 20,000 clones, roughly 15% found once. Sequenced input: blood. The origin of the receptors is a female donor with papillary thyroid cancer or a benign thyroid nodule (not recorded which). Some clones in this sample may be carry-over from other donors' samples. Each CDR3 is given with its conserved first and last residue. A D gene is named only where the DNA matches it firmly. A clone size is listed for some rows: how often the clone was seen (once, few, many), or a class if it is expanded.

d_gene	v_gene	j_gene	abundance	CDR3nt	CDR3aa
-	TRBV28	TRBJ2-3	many	TGTGCCAGCAGTTACAACAACGAAGATACGCAGTATTTT	CASSYNNEDTQYF
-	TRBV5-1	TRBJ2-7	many	TGCGCCAGCAGCTTGAGGGGAGAGGTCTACGAGCAGTACTTC	CASSLRGEVYEQYF
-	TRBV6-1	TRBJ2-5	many	TGTGCCAGCACCCGGGACCCACAAGGGGAGACCCAGTACTTC	CASTRDPQGETQYF
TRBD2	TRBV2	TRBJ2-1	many	TGTGCCAGCAGTGAAGTAGCGGGAGAAGGAGGTGAGCAGTTCTTC	CASSEVAGEGGEQFF
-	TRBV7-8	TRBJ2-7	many	TGTGCCAGCAGCTTAGGGATGGAGGGCGAGCAGTACTTC	CASSLGMEGEQYF
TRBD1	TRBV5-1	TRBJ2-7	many	TGCGCCAGCAGCCCGGGACAGGGCCCTGGCGAGCAGTACTTC	CASSPGQGPGEQYF
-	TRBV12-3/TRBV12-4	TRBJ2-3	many	TGTGCCAGCAGTCCTAACGGGGGAGATACGCAGTATTTT	CASSPNGGDTQYF
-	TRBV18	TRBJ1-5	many	TGTGCCAGCTCACGGGAAAGACAGGCGAACCAGCCCCAGCATTTT	CASSRERQANQPQHF
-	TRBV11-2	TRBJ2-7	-	TGCGCCAGCATGCCGGGTACCGTACCCACCTACGAGCAGTACTTC	CASMPGTVPTYEQYF
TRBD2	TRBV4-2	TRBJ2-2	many	TGTGCCAGCAGCAAAGGGGCTTTCAGATTAGCGGGAGAGGGGGAGCTGTTTTTT	CASSKGAFRLAGEGELFF
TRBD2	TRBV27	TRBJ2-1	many	TGTGCCAGCAGTTTGGGCGGGAGGGCCTACAATGAGCAGTTCTTC	CASSLGGRAYNEQFF
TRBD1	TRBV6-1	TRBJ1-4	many	TGTGCCAGCAGAGCCCAGGGGGCTTCGGCTAATGAAAAACTGTTTTTT	CASRAQGASANEKLFF
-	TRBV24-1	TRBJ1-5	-	TGTGCCACCATTTATTCAGGGGTCGGGCAGCCCCAGCATTTT	CATIYSGVGQPQHF
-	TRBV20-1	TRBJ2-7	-	TGCAGTGCTAGAGAGGTAGGCAGGCCATACTACGAGCAGTACTTC	CSAREVGRPYYEQYF
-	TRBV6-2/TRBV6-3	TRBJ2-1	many	TGTGCCAGCAGGGGACTGGTCCCCTACAATGAGCAGTTCTTC	CASRGLVPYNEQFF
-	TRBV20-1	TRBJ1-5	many	TGCAGTGCTAGAGATAGGGAAGGGGTTGGGCAGCCCCAGCATTTT	CSARDREGVGQPQHF
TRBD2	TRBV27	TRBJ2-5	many	TGTGCCAGCAGGAGTATAGCGGGTCAAGAGACCCAGTACTTC	CASRSIAGQETQYF
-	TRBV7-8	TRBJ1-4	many	TGTGCCAGCAGCTGGACCTGGGGAACTAATGAAAAACTGTTTTTT	CASSWTWGTNEKLFF
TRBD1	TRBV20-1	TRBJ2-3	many	TGCAGTGCTAGAGATAACATCCGGGACAGCTCGGGAAATACGCAGTATTTT	CSARDNIRDSSGNTQYF
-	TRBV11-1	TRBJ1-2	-	TGTGCCAGCAGCTTCGGGGACGGCTATGGCTACACCTTC	CASSFGDGYGYTF
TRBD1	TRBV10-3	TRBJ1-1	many	TGTGCCATCAGTGAGTACATGGGACAGGAGTATATGAACACTGAAGCTTTCTTT	CAISEYMGQEYMNTEAFF
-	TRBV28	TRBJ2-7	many	TGTGCCAGCAGTACAGGGAGCTACGAGCAGTACTTC	CASSTGSYEQYF
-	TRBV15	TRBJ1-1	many	TGTGCCACCAGCAGATTGACACAGAGGGCGAAGACTGAAGCTTTCTTT	CATSRLTQRAKTEAFF
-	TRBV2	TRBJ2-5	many	TGTGCCAGCAGGGGGGGGAAGGGGGCGAGGCAAGAGACCCAGTACTTC	CASRGGKGARQETQYF
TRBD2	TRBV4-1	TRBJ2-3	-	TGCGCCAGCAGCCCGCGGCAAACACGGACTAGCGGACACACAGATACGCAGTATTTT	CASSPRQTRTSGHTDTQYF
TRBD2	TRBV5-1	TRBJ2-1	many	TGCGCCAGCAGCCCGACTCTAGCGGGAGAGAATGAGCAGTTCTTC	CASSPTLAGENEQFF
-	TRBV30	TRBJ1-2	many	TGTGCCTTGACAGGCCTGAACTATGGCTACACCTTC	CALTGLNYGYTF
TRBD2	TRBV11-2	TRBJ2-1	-	TGTGCCAGCAGCTTAGATAGGCTAGCGGGAAGCAATGAGCAGTTCTTC	CASSLDRLAGSNEQFF
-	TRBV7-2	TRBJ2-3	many	TGTGCCAGCAGCTTAGCGGCGGGAAGGAGCACAGGTACGCAGTATTTT	CASSLAAGRSTGTQYF
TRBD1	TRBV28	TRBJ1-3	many	TGTGCCAGCAGTTTAACACAGGGGATGTGGAACACCATATATTTT	CASSLTQGMWNTIYF
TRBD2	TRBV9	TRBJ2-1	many	TGTGCCAGCAGCGCCGGGATAGCGGGAGTAGGCCCCTCCTACAATGAGCAGTTCTTC	CASSAGIAGVGPSYNEQFF
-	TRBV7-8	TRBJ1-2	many	TGTGCCAGCAGCTTATCCCTTACAGATTATGGCTACACCTTC	CASSLSLTDYGYTF
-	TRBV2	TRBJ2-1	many	TGTGCCAGCAGTGAAAACAGCTACAATGAGCAGTTCTTC	CASSENSYNEQFF
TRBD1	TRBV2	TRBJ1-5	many	TGTGCCAGCACTCCCAGGGACAGAAGGGGGCCCCAGCATTTT	CASTPRDRRGPQHF
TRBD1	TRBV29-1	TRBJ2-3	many	TGCAGCGTTGGTAGGGACAGGGGCGAAAGGCAGTATTTT	CSVGRDRGERQYF
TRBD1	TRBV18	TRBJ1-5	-	TGTGCCAGCTCACGGACAGGGGTGGATCAGCCCCAGCATTTT	CASSRTGVDQPQHF
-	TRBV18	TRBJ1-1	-	TGTGCCAGCTCACCGGGGGCAGGGAACACTGAAGCTTTCTTT	CASSPGAGNTEAFF
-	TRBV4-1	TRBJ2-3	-	TGCGCCAGCAGCCAGGCCCGGACGGATACGCAGTATTTT	CASSQARTDTQYF
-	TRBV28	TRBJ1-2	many	TGTGCCAGCAGTTTCCCGACAGATTTGGGATCTGGCTACACCTTC	CASSFPTDLGSGYTF
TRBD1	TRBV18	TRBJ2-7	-	TGTGCCAGCTCACTATCGCCAGGGGGAGAGTTCTCCGAGCAGTACTTC	CASSLSPGGEFSEQYF
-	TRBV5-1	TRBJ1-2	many	TGCGCCAGCAGCGGCGGCGGCGGCTACACCTTC	CASSGGGGYTF
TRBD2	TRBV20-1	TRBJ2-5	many	TGCAGTGTCAATAGCGGGAGGGCCCGAAGGGAGACCCAGTACTTC	CSVNSGRARRETQYF
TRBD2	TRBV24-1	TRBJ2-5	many	TGTGCCACCAGTGCTAGCGGGAGGGATTTGTACCAAGAGACCCAGTACTTC	CATSASGRDLYQETQYF
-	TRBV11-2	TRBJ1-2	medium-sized	TGTGCCAGCAGCCTTAACCGGGACATCTCATTCTATGGCTACACCTTC	CASSLNRDISFYGYTF
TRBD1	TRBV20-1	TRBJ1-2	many	TGCAGTGCTAGCGGGACAGCTAACTATGGCTACACCTTC	CSASGTANYGYTF
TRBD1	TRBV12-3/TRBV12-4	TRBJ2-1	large	TGTGCCAGCACCCCCGGGACAGGGTCGGGTGAGCAGTTCTTC	CASTPGTGSGEQFF
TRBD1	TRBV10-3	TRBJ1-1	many	TGTGCCATCAGTGTGGCAGGGGGAGGCACTGAAGCTTTCTTT	CAISVAGGGTEAFF
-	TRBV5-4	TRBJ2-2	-	TGTACCAGCAGCTTTTCTAGCGCCGCGAACACCGGGGAGCTGTTTTTT	CTSSFSSAANTGELFF
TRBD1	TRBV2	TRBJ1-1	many	TGTGCCAGCAGTGCTCGGGCAGGGGGAGTGGGTGAAGCTTTCTTT	CASSARAGGVGEAFF
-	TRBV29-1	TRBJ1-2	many	TGCAGCGTTGGTGGCAGGGGAAACTATGGCTACACCTTC	CSVGGRGNYGYTF
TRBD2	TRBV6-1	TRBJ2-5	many	TGTGCCAGCACGACTAGCAGGCGAGAGACCCAGTACTTC	CASTTSRRETQYF
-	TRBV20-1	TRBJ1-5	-	TGCAGTGCTAGTTTGTCCGGGACACAAAGCAATCAGCCCCAGCATTTT	CSASLSGTQSNQPQHF